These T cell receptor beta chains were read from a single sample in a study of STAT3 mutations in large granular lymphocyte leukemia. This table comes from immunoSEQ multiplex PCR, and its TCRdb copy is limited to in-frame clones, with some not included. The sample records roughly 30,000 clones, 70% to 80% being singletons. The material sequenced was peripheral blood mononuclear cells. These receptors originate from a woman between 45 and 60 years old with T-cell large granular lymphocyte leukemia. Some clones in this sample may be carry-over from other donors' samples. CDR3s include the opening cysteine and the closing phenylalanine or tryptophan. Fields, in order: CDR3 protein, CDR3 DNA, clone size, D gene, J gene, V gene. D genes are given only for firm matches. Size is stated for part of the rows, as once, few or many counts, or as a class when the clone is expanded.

CASSPGTARDTIYF TGTGCCAGCAGCCCAGGAACAGCGAGGGACACCATATATTTT - - TRBJ1-3 TRBV7-6
CASSGGRRTNYGYTF TGTGCCAGCAGCGGCGGACGGCGGACTAACTATGGCTACACCTTC medium-sized - TRBJ1-2 TRBV7-2
CASSDSPYNAKYTEAFF TGTGCCAGCAGCGACTCCCCCTATAATGCAAAGTACACTGAAGCTTTCTTT - - TRBJ1-1 TRBV7-9
CASSQDRSSGTPYEQYF TGCGCCAGCAGCCAAGATCGGTCCAGCGGGACACCCTACGAGCAGTACTTC - - TRBJ2-7 TRBV4-3
CASRPTGDTDTQYF TGTGCCAGCAGACCGACAGGGGACACAGATACGCAGTATTTT - TRBD1 TRBJ2-3 TRBV5-6
CASSRGEGDTQYF TGCGCCAGCAGCCGAGGGGAGGGTGATACGCAGTATTTT - TRBD2 TRBJ2-3 TRBV4-3
CASSQAATNEKLFF TGCGCCAGCAGCCAAGCTGCAACTAATGAAAAACTGTTTTTT - - TRBJ1-4 TRBV4-3
CASSTRPGSTDTQYF TGTGCCAGCAGCACTCGGCCCGGGAGCACAGATACGCAGTATTTT - - TRBJ2-3 TRBV28
CASPLRRGGSYGYTF TGTGCCAGCCCCCTTAGAAGAGGTGGTTCCTATGGCTACACCTTC - - TRBJ1-2 TRBV30
CASSQMAGGWDTQYF TGTGCCAGCAGCCAAATGGCAGGGGGCTGGGATACGCAGTATTTT - TRBD1 TRBJ2-3 TRBV7-9
CASRGEGYGYTF TGCGCCAGCAGGGGAGAAGGGTATGGCTACACCTTC few - TRBJ1-2 TRBV5-1
CASSLFTGGGNQPQHF TGTGCCAGCAGTTTATTTACAGGGGGTGGCAATCAGCCCCAGCATTTT - TRBD1 TRBJ1-5 TRBV7-2
CASKMTSSDYEQYF TGTGCCAGCAAGATGACTAGCTCGGATTACGAGCAGTACTTC - TRBD2 TRBJ2-7 TRBV2
CASSWGTGDGDEQFF TGCGCCAGCAGCTGGGGGACAGGGGATGGGGATGAGCAGTTCTTC - TRBD1 TRBJ2-1 TRBV5-1
CASSYGEGIRDYGYTF TGTGCCAGCAGTTACGGGGAAGGAATACGGGACTATGGCTACACCTTC once - TRBJ1-2 TRBV6-6
CSVAGGASGEKLFF TGCAGCGTTGCAGGGGGCGCGTCGGGTGAAAAACTGTTTTTT - TRBD1 TRBJ1-4 TRBV29-1
CASSSLVNGGELFF TGTGCCAGCAGTTCATTAGTCAATGGCGGGGAGCTGTTTTTT - - TRBJ2-2 TRBV6-5
CASRQGYRADTQYF TGTGCCAGCAGACAGGGGTATCGGGCAGATACGCAGTATTTT few TRBD1 TRBJ2-3 TRBV28
CASSQGLGQRDQPQHF TGTGCCAGCAGCCAGGGATTAGGACAGAGGGATCAGCCCCAGCATTTT few - TRBJ1-5 TRBV4-2
CAWSPLGLSRDEQYF TGTGCCTGGAGTCCCCTGGGACTATCTAGGGACGAGCAGTACTTC once TRBD2 TRBJ2-7 TRBV30
CASTLDREAGYTF TGTGCCAGTACCCTAGACAGGGAGGCGGGCTACACCTTC - TRBD1 TRBJ1-2 TRBV19
CATGLAGANTGELFF TGTGCCACGGGACTAGCGGGAGCGAACACCGGGGAGCTGTTTTTT - TRBD2 TRBJ2-2 TRBV25-1
CASSWDRNYEQYF TGTGCCAGCAGTTGGGACAGGAACTACGAGCAGTACTTC - TRBD1 TRBJ2-7 TRBV6-5
CASSGLAGEDTQYF TGCGCCAGCAGCGGACTAGCGGGAGAGGATACGCAGTATTTT few TRBD2 TRBJ2-3 TRBV5-1
CASSQGTGANYGYTF TGCGCCAGCAGCCAGGGTACAGGCGCTAACTATGGCTACACCTTC - - TRBJ1-2 TRBV4-3
CASSHPRGSGNTIYF TGCGCCAGCAGCCATCCGCGGGGATCTGGAAACACCATATATTTT - - TRBJ1-3 TRBV4-1
CASSFDRVANEKLFF TGTGCCAGCAGCTTCGACAGGGTAGCTAATGAAAAACTGTTTTTT few TRBD1 TRBJ1-4 TRBV2
CASSLPVPASEAFF TGTGCCAGTAGCTTACCCGTTCCAGCGTCTGAAGCTTTCTTT - - TRBJ1-1 TRBV19
CASRFTGPTEAFF TGTGCCAGCAGATTTACAGGGCCCACTGAAGCTTTCTTT - - TRBJ1-1 TRBV6-6
CASSLLAITDTQYF TGTGCCAGCAGTTTGCTAGCGATCACAGATACGCAGTATTTT - - TRBJ2-3 TRBV28
CASSSYGTGVGGYTF TGTGCCAGCAGTAGCTACGGGACAGGGGTTGGTGGCTACACCTTC - TRBD1 TRBJ1-2 TRBV28
CASSLSRTLDEQFF TGTGCCAGCAGCTTGAGTAGGACTTTAGATGAGCAGTTCTTC few - TRBJ2-1 TRBV7-9
CASSFRGSHYEQYF TGTGCCAGCAGTTTTCGGGGTTCCCACTACGAGCAGTACTTC - - TRBJ2-7 TRBV28
CASSLASAVRRRANYGYTF TGTGCCAGCAGTTTAGCTTCGGCCGTCCGGCGGAGAGCTAACTATGGCTACACCTTC - - TRBJ1-2 TRBV28
CASTNAGNTIYF TGTGCCAGCACCAATGCAGGAAACACCATATATTTT - - TRBJ1-3 TRBV25-1
CASSYSGGGETQYF TGTGCCAGCAGTTACTCGGGAGGGGGAGAGACCCAGTACTTC once - TRBJ2-5 TRBV6-6
CASSSSVAYEQYF TGCGCCAGCAGCTCCAGCGTTGCCTACGAGCAGTACTTC - - TRBJ2-7 TRBV4-1
CASSLAAVAETQYF TGCGCCAGCAGCTTGGCCGCAGTCGCAGAGACCCAGTACTTC - - TRBJ2-5 TRBV5-1
CASSLATDRGHGYTF TGCGCCAGCAGCTTGGCTACAGACAGGGGTCATGGCTACACCTTC - TRBD1 TRBJ1-2 TRBV5-1
CASSLEVGTGQWSNYGYTF TGCGCCAGCAGCTTGGAGGTGGGCACAGGGCAGTGGAGTAACTATGGCTACACCTTC - - TRBJ1-2 TRBV5-1
CASSVVVSGSEQFF TGTGCCAGCAGCGTAGTGGTTAGCGGGAGCGAGCAGTTCTTC - TRBD2 TRBJ2-1 TRBV9
CSVLADPEQFF TGCAGCGTGCTAGCGGATCCTGAGCAGTTCTTC - TRBD2 TRBJ2-1 TRBV29-1
CTSRRQREMLDEQFF TGCACCAGCAGAAGACAGCGGGAAATGTTAGATGAGCAGTTCTTC - - TRBJ2-1 TRBV1
CASSPESTPAHEQYF TGTGCCAGCAGCCCTGAGTCCACACCGGCACACGAGCAGTACTTC - - TRBJ2-7 TRBV2
CASSTGYTQYF TGTGCCAGCAGCACAGGCTATACGCAGTATTTT - - TRBJ2-3 TRBV7-8
CASSQPGQGWTEAFF TGTGCCAGCAGTCAACCGGGACAGGGGTGGACTGAAGCTTTCTTT - TRBD1 TRBJ1-1 TRBV6-1
CASSPQGTGNQPQHF TGTGCCAGCTCACCACAGGGTACGGGCAATCAGCCCCAGCATTTT - - TRBJ1-5 TRBV18
CASRWGHSTDTQYF TGTGCCAGCAGATGGGGACATAGCACAGATACGCAGTATTTT - - TRBJ2-3 TRBV28
CASSYSGDAGANVLTF TGTGCCAGCAGTTACTCCGGGGACGCTGGGGCCAACGTCCTGACTTTC - - TRBJ2-6 TRBV6-5
CASSVGGRAVETQYF TGTGCCAGCAGCGTGGGCGGGAGGGCCGTGGAGACCCAGTACTTC - TRBD2 TRBJ2-5 TRBV9
CASSFTGSTEAFF TGTGCCAGCAGCTTTACAGGGAGCACTGAAGCTTTCTTT - - TRBJ1-1 TRBV5-4
CASSLTGQGSGYTF TGTGCCAGCTCACTGACGGGACAGGGTAGTGGCTACACCTTC few TRBD1 TRBJ1-2 TRBV18